These T cell receptor beta chains were read from a single sample in a study of T-cell memory formation after mild COVID-19. MiXCR, run by TCRdb on the 5' RACE reads, gives a single entry per CDR3 protein. Here the sample spans 400,000 to 500,000 distinct CDR3 sequences, 15% to 25% being singletons. The material sequenced was PBMCs or a T cell subset sorted from them (not recorded which). The receptors originated from an adult woman who had mild COVID-19 (a few samples of this study predate the infection). Cell type and time point are not known. The CDR3 runs from the conserved cysteine through the conserved F or W. D genes are given only for firm matches. Not every row has a clone size; where given, it reads once, few, many or a size class.

v_call	clone_size	j_call	d_call	cdr3_aa	cdr3_nt
TRBV14	NA	TRBJ2-3	NA	CASSRQGGFPDTQYF	TGTGCCAGCAGTAGACAGGGAGGATTCCCAGATACGCAGTATTTT
TRBV3-1	few	TRBJ2-2	NA	CASSQVRGGELFF	TGTGCCAGCAGCCAAGTTCGAGGCGGGGAGCTGTTTTTT
TRBV4-1	NA	TRBJ1-4	NA	CASRHRGTGNEKLFF	TGCGCCAGCAGGCACCGAGGGACGGGTAATGAAAAACTGTTTTTT
TRBV20-1	NA	TRBJ2-7	NA	CSAPGTASYEQYF	TGCAGTGCTCCCGGGACGGCGTCCTACGAGCAGTACTTC
TRBV7-2	few	TRBJ2-5	NA	CASSSHPVTGRRAQYF	TGTGCCAGCAGCTCCCACCCCGTAACAGGACGGAGGGCCCAGTACTTC
TRBV12-3/TRBV12-4	few	TRBJ1-5	NA	CASSRPGGGDQPQHF	TGTGCCAGCAGTCGCCCGGGGGGGGGGGATCAGCCCCAGCATTTT
TRBV4-1	NA	TRBJ1-4	NA	CASSQGFNRGGSANEKLFF	TGCGCCAGCAGCCAAGGCTTTAACCGGGGGGGCTCGGCTAATGAAAAACTGTTTTTT
TRBV30	few	TRBJ2-1	NA	CAWSVSIGGEQFF	TGTGCCTGGAGTGTAAGCATTGGAGGGGAGCAGTTCTTC
TRBV19	NA	TRBJ2-5	NA	CASSTWTGGGETQYF	TGTGCCAGTAGTACTTGGACAGGAGGGGGGGAGACCCAGTACTTC
TRBV12-3/TRBV12-4	few	TRBJ2-7	NA	CASSYPNSKQYF	TGTGCCAGCAGTTACCCCAACTCTAAGCAGTACTTC
TRBV3-1	few	TRBJ1-1	NA	CASSQDRYGEAFF	TGTGCCAGCAGCCAAGACCGATACGGTGAAGCTTTCTTT
TRBV2	few	TRBJ2-7	TRBD2	CASRETSGGHDEQYF	TGTGCCAGCAGGGAGACTAGCGGGGGCCACGACGAGCAGTACTTC
TRBV19	few	TRBJ1-1	NA	CASSTYQGFTEAFF	TGTGCCAGTAGTACCTACCAGGGGTTCACTGAAGCTTTCTTT
TRBV7-9	few	TRBJ2-1	NA	CASSHAESYNEQFF	TGTGCCAGCAGCCATGCGGAGTCCTACAATGAGCAGTTCTTC
TRBV12-3/TRBV12-4	few	TRBJ2-7	TRBD1	CASSVTGSSGEQYF	TGTGCCAGCAGCGTGACAGGGTCATCGGGCGAGCAGTACTTC
TRBV6-6	few	TRBJ1-3	NA	CASSRPGVSGNTIYF	TGTGCCAGCAGTCGCCCAGGTGTTTCTGGAAACACCATATATTTT
TRBV21-1	few	TRBJ2-2	NA	CASSKGRLYTGELFF	TGTGCCAGCAGCAAAGGGCGACTGTACACCGGGGAGCTGTTTTTT
TRBV6-2/TRBV6-3	few	TRBJ2-2	TRBD1	CASKTGVTGELFF	TGTGCCAGCAAGACAGGGGTCACCGGGGAGCTGTTTTTT
TRBV24-1	NA	TRBJ2-7	TRBD1	CATSDRDRSYEQYF	TGTGCCACCAGTGACCGGGACAGGTCCTACGAGCAGTACTTC
TRBV24-1	NA	TRBJ2-1	TRBD2	CATSDPPSGAHNEQFF	TGTGCCACCAGTGACCCACCTAGCGGGGCCCACAATGAGCAGTTCTTC
TRBV12-3/TRBV12-4	NA	TRBJ2-2	NA	CASLRGQNTGELFF	TGTGCCAGCCTCCGGGGCCAGAACACCGGGGAGCTGTTTTTT
TRBV5-1	few	TRBJ2-1	NA	CASSPGPGGQFF	TGCGCCAGCAGCCCTGGCCCCGGGGGGCAGTTCTTC
TRBV30	NA	TRBJ2-7	TRBD1	CAWRGTGGLYEQYF	TGTGCCTGGAGGGGGACAGGGGGCCTCTACGAGCAGTACTTC
TRBV12-3/TRBV12-4	NA	TRBJ2-1	TRBD2	CASRPSPGLGGYNEQFF	TGTGCCAGCAGACCAAGCCCGGGACTAGGTGGATACAATGAGCAGTTCTTC
TRBV24-1	NA	TRBJ1-2	NA	CATSPSKQGTYGYTF	TGTGCCACCAGTCCCTCCAAACAGGGAACGTATGGCTACACCTTC
TRBV18	NA	TRBJ1-4	NA	CASSPAQTNEKLFF	TGTGCCAGCTCGCCGGCCCAAACTAATGAAAAACTGTTTTTT
TRBV12-3/TRBV12-4	few	TRBJ2-1	TRBD1	CASNRDSGNEQFF	TGTGCCAGCAACCGGGACAGTGGGAATGAGCAGTTCTTC
TRBV6-2/TRBV6-3	NA	TRBJ2-1	NA	CASSYLGQSGYNEQFF	TGTGCCAGCAGTTATCTCGGACAGTCGGGATACAATGAGCAGTTCTTC